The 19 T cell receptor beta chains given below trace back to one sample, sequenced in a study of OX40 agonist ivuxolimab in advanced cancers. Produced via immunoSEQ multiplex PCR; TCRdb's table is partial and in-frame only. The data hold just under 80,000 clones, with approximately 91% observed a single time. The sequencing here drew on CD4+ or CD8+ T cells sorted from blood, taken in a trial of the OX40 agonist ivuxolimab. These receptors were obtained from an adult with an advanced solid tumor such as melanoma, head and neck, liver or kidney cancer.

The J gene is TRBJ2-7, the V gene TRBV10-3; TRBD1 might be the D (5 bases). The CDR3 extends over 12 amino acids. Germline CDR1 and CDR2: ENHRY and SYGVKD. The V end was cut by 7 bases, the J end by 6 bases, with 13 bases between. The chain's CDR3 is CAITSIQGEQYF. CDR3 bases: TGTGCCATCACCTCCATCCAGGGCGAGCAGTACTTC.

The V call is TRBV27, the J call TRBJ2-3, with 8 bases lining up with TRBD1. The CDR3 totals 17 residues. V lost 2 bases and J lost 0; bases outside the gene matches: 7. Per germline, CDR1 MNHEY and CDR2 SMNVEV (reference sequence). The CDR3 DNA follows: TGTGCCAGCAGTTTAGAGGCAGGGGGCCAGAGCACAGATACGCAGTATTTT. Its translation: CASSLEAGGQSTDTQYF.

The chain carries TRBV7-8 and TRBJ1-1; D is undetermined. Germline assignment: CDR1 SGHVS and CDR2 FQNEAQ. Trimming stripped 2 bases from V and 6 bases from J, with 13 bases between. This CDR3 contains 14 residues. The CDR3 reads CASSLSLIGAEAFF. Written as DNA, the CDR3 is TGTGCCAGCAGCTTAAGCTTAATTGGGGCTGAAGCTTTCTTT.

The CDR3 loop reads CAISERAGDSNQPQHF. CDR3 sequence (DNA): TGTGCCATCAGTGAGAGGGCAGGGGATAGCAATCAGCCCCAGCATTTT. This rearrangement joins TRBV10-3 to TRBJ1-5; perhaps TRBD1 as D (6 bases). This CDR3 region has 16 residues. The germline gives CDR1 ENHRY, CDR2 SYGVKD. Trimming removed 2 bases at V and 0 bases at J, with 11 bases between.

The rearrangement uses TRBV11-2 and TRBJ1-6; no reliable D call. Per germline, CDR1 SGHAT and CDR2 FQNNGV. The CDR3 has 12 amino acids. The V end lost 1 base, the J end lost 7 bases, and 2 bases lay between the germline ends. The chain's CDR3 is CASSLANSPLHF. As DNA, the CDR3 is TGTGCCAGCAGCTTAGCAAATTCACCCCTCCACTTT.

CDR3: CASSIKAGVLYNEQFF. Here the CDR3 DNA reads TGTGCCAGTAGTATAAAAGCGGGAGTTCTATACAATGAGCAGTTCTTC. The V and J genes are TRBV19 and TRBJ2-1, with 8 nucleotides matching TRBD2. CDR3 length equals 16 residues. CDR1 is LNHDA, CDR2 SQIVND, per germline (reference sequence). Trimming cost V 2 bases and J 4 bases; bases outside gene matches: 7.

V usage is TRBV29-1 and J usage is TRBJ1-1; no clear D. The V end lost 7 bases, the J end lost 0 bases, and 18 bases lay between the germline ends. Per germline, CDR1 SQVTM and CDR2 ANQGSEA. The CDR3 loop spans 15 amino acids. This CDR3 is CSAPGGGHMNTEAFF. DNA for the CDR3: TGCAGCGCCCCCGGAGGAGGGCACATGAACACTGAAGCTTTCTTT.

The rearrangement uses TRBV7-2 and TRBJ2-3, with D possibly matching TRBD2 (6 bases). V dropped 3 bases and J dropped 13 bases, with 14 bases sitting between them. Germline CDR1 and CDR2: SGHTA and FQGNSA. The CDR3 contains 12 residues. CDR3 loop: CASSLGDLREYF. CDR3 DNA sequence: TGTGCCAGCAGCTTGGGGGACTTGAGGGAGTATTTT.

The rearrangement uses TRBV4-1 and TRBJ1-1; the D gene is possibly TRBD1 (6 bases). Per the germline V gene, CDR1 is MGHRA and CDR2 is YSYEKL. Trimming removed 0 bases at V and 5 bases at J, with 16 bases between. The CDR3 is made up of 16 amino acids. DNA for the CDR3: TGCGCCAGCAGCCAAGACCCACCACAGGGTGGAACTGAAGCTTTCTTT. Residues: CASSQDPPQGGTEAFF.

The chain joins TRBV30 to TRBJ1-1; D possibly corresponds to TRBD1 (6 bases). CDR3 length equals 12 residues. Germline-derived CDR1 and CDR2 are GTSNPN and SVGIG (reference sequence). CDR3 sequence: CARTVLNTEAFF. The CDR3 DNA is TGTGCTCGGACAGTTTTGAACACTGAAGCTTTCTTT.

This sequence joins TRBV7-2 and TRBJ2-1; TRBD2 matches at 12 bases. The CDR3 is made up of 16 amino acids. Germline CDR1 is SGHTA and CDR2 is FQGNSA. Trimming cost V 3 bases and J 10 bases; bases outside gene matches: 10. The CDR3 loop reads CASSFGRLAGVREQFF. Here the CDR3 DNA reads TGTGCCAGCAGCTTCGGGAGACTAGCGGGAGTGAGGGAGCAGTTCTTC.

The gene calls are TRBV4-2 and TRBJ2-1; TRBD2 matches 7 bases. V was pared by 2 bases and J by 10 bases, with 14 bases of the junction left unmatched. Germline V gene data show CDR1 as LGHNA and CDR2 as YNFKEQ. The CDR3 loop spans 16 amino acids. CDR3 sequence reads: CASSQSGTPTHQEQFF. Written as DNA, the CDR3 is TGTGCCAGCAGCCAAAGCGGGACTCCTACTCACCAGGAGCAGTTCTTC.

DNA for the CDR3: TGTGCCAGCGCGCCCGCTCTTACGGCCGAACCCTCAACGGAGTACTTC. It encodes CASAPALTAEPSTEYF. The V call is TRBV19, the J call TRBJ2-7; D is undetermined. The V end lost 9 bases, the J end lost 11 bases, and 32 bases lay between the germline ends. The CDR3 sequence is 16 residues long. The germline V gene has CDR1 LNHDA and CDR2 SQIVND (reference sequence).

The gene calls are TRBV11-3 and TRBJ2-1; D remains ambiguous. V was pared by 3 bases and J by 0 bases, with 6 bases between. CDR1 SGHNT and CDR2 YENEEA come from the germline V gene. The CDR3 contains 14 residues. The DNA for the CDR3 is TGTGCCAGCAGCTTGAGTAGCTCCTACAATGAGCAGTTCTTC. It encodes CASSLSSSYNEQFF.

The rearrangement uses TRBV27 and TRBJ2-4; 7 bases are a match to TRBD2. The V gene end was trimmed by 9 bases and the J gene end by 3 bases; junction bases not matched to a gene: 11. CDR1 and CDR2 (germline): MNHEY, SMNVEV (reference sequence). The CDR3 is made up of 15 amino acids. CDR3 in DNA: TGTGCCAGTACTAGCGCCTCCGTGGGCAAAAACATTCAGTACTTC. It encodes CASTSASVGKNIQYF.

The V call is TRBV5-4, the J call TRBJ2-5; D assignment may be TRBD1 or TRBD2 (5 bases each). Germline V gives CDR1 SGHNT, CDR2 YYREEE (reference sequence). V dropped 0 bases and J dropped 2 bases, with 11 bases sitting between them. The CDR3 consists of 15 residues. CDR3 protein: CASSLGGSGQETQYF. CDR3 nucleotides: TGTGCCAGCAGCTTGGGGGGGAGTGGGCAAGAGACCCAGTACTTC.

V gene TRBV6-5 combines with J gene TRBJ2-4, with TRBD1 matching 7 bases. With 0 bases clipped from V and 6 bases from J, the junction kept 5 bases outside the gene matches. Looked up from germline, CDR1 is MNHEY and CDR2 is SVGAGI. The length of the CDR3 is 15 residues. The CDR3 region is CASSYSGTETNIQYF. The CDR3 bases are TGTGCCAGCAGTTACTCCGGGACAGAGACAAACATTCAGTACTTC.

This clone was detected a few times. Here the CDR3 reads CASSLETGLPQPQHF. The DNA of the CDR3 is TGTGCCAGCAGCTTGGAAACAGGGTTACCTCAGCCCCAGCATTTT. This chain connects TRBV5-5 to TRBJ1-5; D is possibly TRBD1 (6 bases). CDR3 length: 15 amino acids. Germline lookup yields CDR1 SGHKS and CDR2 YYEKEE (reference sequence). Trimming took off 0 bases at V and 6 bases at J, with 13 bases between the two ends.

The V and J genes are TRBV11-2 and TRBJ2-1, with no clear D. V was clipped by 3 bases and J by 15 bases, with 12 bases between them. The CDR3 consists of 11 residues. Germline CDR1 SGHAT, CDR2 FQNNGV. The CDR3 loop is CASSFRKGWFF. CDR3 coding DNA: TGTGCCAGCAGCTTTAGGAAGGGATGGTTCTTC. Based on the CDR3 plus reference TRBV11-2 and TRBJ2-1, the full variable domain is EAGVAQSPRYKIIEKRQSVAFWCNPISGHATLYWYQQILGQGPKLLIQFQNNGVVDDSQLPKDRFSAERLKGVDSTLKIQPAKLEDSAVYLCASSFRKGWFFGPGTRLTVL.